The 18 T cell receptor beta chains below all came from one sample that was sequenced in a study of shared clonotypes between healthy human individuals. Sequencing was performed with immunoSEQ multiplex PCR; in TCRdb, only in-frame clones are kept and a portion is missing. The table lists roughly 500,000 clones, 70% to 85% of them singletons. Input material: PBMCs. Every receptor here comes from a woman in her 40s in good health. Some clones in this sample may be carry-over from other donors' samples.

This sequence joins TRBV27 and TRBJ1-2; D might be TRBD1 (6 bases). Germline CDR1 is MNHEY and CDR2 is SMNVEV (reference sequence). This CDR3 comprises 13 residues. Trimming took 3 bases from V and 8 from J, leaving 13 bases between them. CDR3 DNA sequence: TGTGCCAGCAGTTTCACAGGGAGTGACGGCTACACCTTC. It yields the protein CASSFTGSDGYTF.

This clone was observed a handful of times. The V gene is TRBV19, the J gene TRBJ1-2; no clear D. V shed 3 bases and J shed 4 bases, with 15 bases lying between them. CDR1 and CDR2 (germline): LNHDA, SQIVND (reference sequence). The CDR3 covers 15 residues. The CDR3 loop reads CASSMSEGYPYGYTF. As DNA, the CDR3 is TGTGCCAGTAGTATGAGTGAGGGCTACCCCTATGGCTACACCTTC.

The chain carries TRBV5-1 and TRBJ2-2; 8 nucleotides match TRBD1. This CDR3 spans 15 amino acids. Per the germline V gene, CDR1 is SGHRS and CDR2 is YFSETQ. Losses at the gene ends were 7 bases for V and 6 bases for J; bases not matched to a gene: 11. CDR3 bases: TGCGCCAGCGGACTGGGACAGGTCGACCCCGGGGAGCTGTTTTTT. As protein: CASGLGQVDPGELFF.

The CDR3 nucleotides are TGTGCCAGCCAGGGCTCTGGAAACACCATATATTTT. The encoded protein is CASQGSGNTIYF. The chain joins TRBV19 to TRBJ1-3, with a weak D call TRBD1 (5 bases). The V gene's germline CDR1 is LNHDA and CDR2 SQIVND (reference sequence). The CDR3 is made up of 12 amino acids. The V end lost 9 bases, the J end lost 0 bases, and 6 bases lay between the germline ends.

V gene TRBV5-4 combines with J gene TRBJ2-1; possibly TRBD2 for D (6 bases). V lost 0 bases to trimming and J lost 0 bases, with 10 bases between them. The CDR3 sequence is 16 residues long. The V gene's germline CDR1 is SGHNT and CDR2 YYREEE (reference sequence). This CDR3 is CASSLVSGSSYNEQFF. In DNA, the CDR3 is TGTGCCAGCAGCTTGGTATCCGGGAGCTCCTACAATGAGCAGTTCTTC.

Worth noting for this clone: A much more abundant neighbour one base away suggests this may be a read error. Distinct nucleotide sequences in the sample also encode this CDR3. The chain links TRBV7-8 to TRBJ2-2, with 7 bases aligning to TRBD1. The CDR3 is 15 amino acids. The trim removed 2 bases at V and 1 base at J, leaving 1 base unmatched. Germline values: CDR1 SGHVS, CDR2 FQNEAQ. CDR3 sequence (DNA): TGTGCCAGCAGCTTAACAGGGGTGAACACCGGGGAGCTGTTTTTT. Protein sequence: CASSLTGVNTGELFF.

The V call is TRBV6-6, the J call TRBJ2-3; no clear D gene. Germline CDR1 reads MNHNY; CDR2 reads SVGAGI (reference sequence). V lost 6 bases and J 1 base, leaving 8 bases between the germline ends. The CDR3 totals 13 residues. The CDR3, as DNA: TGTGCCAGCAGCCCCCATGGCACAGATACGCAGTATTTT. It translates to CASSPHGTDTQYF.

The chain joins TRBV5-1 to TRBJ2-1, with TRBD1 matching over 7 bases. The CDR3 is 15 residues long. Trimming cost V 4 bases and J 5 bases; bases outside gene matches: 9. Germline CDR1 reads SGHRS; CDR2 reads YFSETQ. The CDR3 here is CASSRGGARDNEQFF. The CDR3 DNA is TGCGCCAGCAGCCGAGGGGGCGCACGAGACAATGAGCAGTTCTTC.

This clone was observed at least ten times. The rearrangement links TRBV6-1 to TRBJ2-1; tentatively, D is TRBD1 (6 bases). This CDR3 is 15 amino acids long. Germline V gives CDR1 MNHNS, CDR2 SASEGT. Trimming removed 6 bases from V and 7 bases from J, with 19 bases in between. CDR3 nucleotide sequence: TGTGCCAGCAGCCTGGAGGTGGGGGCTTTAAATGAGCAGTTCTTC. Protein product: CASSLEVGALNEQFF.

A remark on this clone: It may be a read error: a sequence one base away is much more abundant. This chain links TRBV29-1 with TRBJ1-1; no definite D call. V lost 7 bases and J lost 1, with 13 bases in between. This CDR3 is 13 amino acids long. In germline, CDR1 is SQVTM, CDR2 ANQGSEA. CDR3 residues: CSAGVGGNTEAFF. The CDR3, as DNA: TGCAGCGCTGGCGTGGGCGGGAACACTGAAGCTTTCTTT.

The gene calls are TRBV7-2 and TRBJ2-7, with 9 bases identical to TRBD1. The length of the CDR3 is 15 residues. V shed 2 bases, J shed 3 bases, and the junction held 5 bases outside the gene matches. Germline V gene data show CDR1 as SGHTA and CDR2 as FQGNSA. The CDR3 DNA sequence: TGTGCCAGCAGCTTACCGGGACAGGGCCTCTACGAGCAGTACTTC. As protein: CASSLPGQGLYEQYF. The variable domain in full, completed from reference TRBV7-2 and TRBJ2-7, reads GAGVSQSPSNKVTEKGKDVELRCDPISGHTALYWYRQSLGQGLEFLIYFQGNSAPDKSGLPSDRFSAERTGGSVSTLTIQRTQQEDSAVYLCASSLPGQGLYEQYFGPGTRLTVT.

This chain connects TRBV4-3 to TRBJ2-5, with 9 bases aligning to TRBD1. Gene TRBJ2-7 matches the end of the DNA better, so the J call may be wrong. Germline V gene data show CDR1 as LGHNA and CDR2 as YSLEER. This CDR3 contains 17 residues. CDR3 region: CASSQYLRDRAIDEQYF. CDR3 DNA sequence: TGCGCCAGCAGCCAGTACCTCCGGGACAGGGCCATTGACGAGCAGTACTTC.

The chain links TRBV5-1 to TRBJ2-7; 7 bases match TRBD2. With 4 bases clipped from V and 4 bases from J, the junction kept 14 bases outside the gene matches. The CDR3 covers 16 residues. From germline, CDR1 is SGHRS and CDR2 YFSETQ. This CDR3 is CASSLDGRRREYEQYF. CDR3 DNA sequence: TGCGCCAGCAGCCTGGACGGGAGGCGGAGGGAGTACGAGCAGTACTTC.

The chain is built from TRBV5-8 and TRBJ2-7; perhaps TRBD1 as D (6 bases). The V gene's germline CDR1 is SGHTS and CDR2 YDEGEE. This CDR3 has 16 amino acids. V lost 0 bases, J lost 3 bases, and 16 bases lay in between. The CDR3 loop is CASSLEGVGRSYEQYF. The CDR3 nucleotides are TGTGCCAGCAGCTTGGAGGGGGTTGGGCGGAGCTACGAGCAGTACTTC.

A note on this clone: This likely reflects a read error, since a far larger clone is one base away. The chain carries TRBV4-1 and TRBJ2-7, with D perhaps TRBD2 (5 bases). The V end was cut by 2 bases, the J end by 6 bases, with 5 bases between. The CDR3 extends over 11 amino acids. Germline assignment: CDR1 MGHRA and CDR2 YSYEKL. The CDR3 coding sequence is TGCGCCAGCAGCCAACGGGGCGAGCAGTACTTC. Encoded protein: CASSQRGEQYF.

V is TRBV6-1 and J is TRBJ2-3, with D unclear. CDR3 length: 12 amino acids. V lost 6 bases, J lost 2 bases, and 6 bases lay in between. Germline CDR1 and CDR2: MNHNS and SASEGT. The CDR3 sequence: CASSSDTDTQYF. CDR3 sequence (DNA): TGTGCCAGCAGCTCAGACACAGATACGCAGTATTTT.

This clone has more than one count but fewer than ten. The chain is built from TRBV15 and TRBJ2-3; TRBD2 aligns across 12 bases. V shed 0 bases and J 3 bases; nucleotides not matched to a gene: 10. Germline values: CDR1 LNHNV, CDR2 YYDKDF (reference sequence). The CDR3 sequence is 19 residues long. The CDR3 region is CATSRDNPYLAGGTDTQYF. CDR3 nucleotides: TGTGCCACCAGCAGAGATAACCCTTATCTAGCGGGAGGGACAGATACGCAGTATTTT. The full variable domain, its missing parts supplied by reference TRBV15 and TRBJ2-3, is DAMVIQNPRYQVTQFGKPVTLSCSQTLNHNVMYWYQQKSSQAPKLLFHYYDKDFNNEADTPDNFQSRRPNTSFCFLDIRSPGLGDTAMYLCATSRDNPYLAGGTDTQYFGPGTRLTVL.

The V call is TRBV30, the J call TRBJ2-2, with D perhaps TRBD1 (6 bases). Germline V gene sequence: CDR1 GTSNPN, CDR2 SVGIG (reference sequence). This CDR3 has 14 amino acids. Trimming took off 2 bases at V and 6 bases at J, with 13 bases between the two ends. CDR3 in DNA: TGTGCCTGGAGTTTAACAGGGTTGGCCGGGGAGCTGTTTTTT. It encodes CAWSLTGLAGELFF. Full variable domain (rest looked up from reference TRBV30 and TRBJ2-2): SQTIHQWPATLVQPVGSPLSLECTVEGTSNPNLYWYRQAAGRGLQLLFYSVGIGQISSEVPQNLSASRPQDRQFILSSKKLLLSDSGFYLCAWSLTGLAGELFFGEGSRLTVL.